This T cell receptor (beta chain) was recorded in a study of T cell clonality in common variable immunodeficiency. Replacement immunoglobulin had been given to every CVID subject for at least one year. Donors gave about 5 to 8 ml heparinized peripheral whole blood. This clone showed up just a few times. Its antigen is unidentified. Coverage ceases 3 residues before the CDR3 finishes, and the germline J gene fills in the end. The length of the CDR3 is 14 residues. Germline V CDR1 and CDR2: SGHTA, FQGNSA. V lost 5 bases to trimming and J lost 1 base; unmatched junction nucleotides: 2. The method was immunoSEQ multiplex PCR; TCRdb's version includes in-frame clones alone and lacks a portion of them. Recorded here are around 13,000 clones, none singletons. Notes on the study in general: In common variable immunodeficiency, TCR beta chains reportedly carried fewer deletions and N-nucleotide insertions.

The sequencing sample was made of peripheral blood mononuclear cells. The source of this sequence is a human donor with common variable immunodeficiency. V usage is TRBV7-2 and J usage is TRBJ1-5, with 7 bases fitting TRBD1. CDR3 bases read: TGTGCCAGCAGCACCAGGGGGAGCAATCAGCCC. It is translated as CASSTRGSNQP. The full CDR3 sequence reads CASSTRGSNQPQHF.